This TCR beta chain derives from a study of T-cell memory formation after mild COVID-19. In the study overall: TCR clusters largely stayed donor specific. Study-wide results and caveats: Shrinking CD4+ clones were chiefly CM and EM; CD8+ ones were chiefly EMRA.

Notes on this clonotype: The antigen is undetermined.

Germline CDR1 and CDR2: DFQATT and SNEGSKA (reference sequence). This CDR3 comprises 12 residues. 5'RACE with constant-segment primers yielded barcoded, UMI-tagged TCR alpha and TCR beta cDNA libraries. TCRdb recomputed calls from the 5' RACE reads with MiXCR, one row per CDR3 protein. The data hold 260,000 or so distinct CDR3 sequences, with over 15% observed a single time. The chain joins TRBV20-1 to TRBJ2-2; TRBD2 agrees at 9 bases. The sequenced material came from PBMCs or a T cell subset sorted from them (not recorded which). The clonotype comes from a man aged 18 to 29 who had mild COVID-19 (a few samples of this study predate the infection). Cell type and time point are not known. As DNA, the CDR3 is TGCAGCGCGGGGGGGCAACCCGGGGAGCTGTTTTTT. It specifies CSAGGQPGELFF.